This is a list of T cell receptor beta chains from one sample in a study of T cell repertoires in cytomegalovirus infection. Via MiXCR, TCRdb re-called the reads, giving one row per CDR3 protein. The profile covers approximately 910,000 distinct CDR3 sequences, with around 30% appearing a single time and roughly an eighth taken by the ten largest. The antigens of these receptors remain unknown. The sequencing here drew on cultured CD8+ T cells from PBMCs, taken from culture after CMV antigen stimulation. Receptor source: a human donor in good health (CMV status not recorded). Some clones in this sample may be carry-over from other donors' samples. Both conserved end residues are part of each CDR3. Fields, in order: D gene, clone size, J gene, V gene, CDR3 protein, CDR3 DNA. A D gene is named only where the DNA matches it firmly. Clone size appears in some rows only: once, few, many, or a class for an expanded clone.

D: TRBD1
size: -
J: TRBJ2-5
V: TRBV6-2/TRBV6-3
CDR3: CASSSDLTGFQETQYF
DNA: TGTGCCAGCAGTTCCGACCTGACAGGGTTCCAAGAGACCCAGTACTTC

D: TRBD1
size: few
J: TRBJ2-1
V: TRBV10-3
CDR3: CAIRGTGVHNEQFF
DNA: TGTGCCATCAGAGGGACAGGGGTACACAATGAGCAGTTCTTC

D: TRBD2
size: -
J: TRBJ2-5
V: TRBV12-3/TRBV12-4
CDR3: CASSFRAGTIGETQYF
DNA: TGTGCCAGCAGTTTTCGGGCGGGGACTATTGGAGAGACCCAGTACTTC

D: TRBD2
size: -
J: TRBJ2-5
V: TRBV6-5
CDR3: CASSLGTSGYETQYF
DNA: TGTGCCAGCAGCCTAGGGACTAGCGGGTACGAGACCCAGTACTTC

D: -
size: -
J: TRBJ2-7
V: TRBV6-8
CDR3: CANSYSTRGNEQYF
DNA: TGTGCCAACAGTTACTCGACCAGGGGCAACGAGCAGTACTTC

D: -
size: few
J: TRBJ1-1
V: TRBV28
CDR3: CASSLYTGMNTEAFF
DNA: TGTGCCAGCAGTTTATATACAGGAATGAACACTGAAGCTTTCTTT

D: -
size: -
J: TRBJ2-4
V: TRBV6-1
CDR3: CASSEGGRVGYF
DNA: TGTGCCAGCAGTGAAGGGGGAAGAGTGGGGTACTTC

D: TRBD2
size: few
J: TRBJ2-5
V: TRBV7-9
CDR3: CASSPMGLAAVETQYF
DNA: TGTGCCAGCAGTCCCATGGGACTAGCGGCGGTAGAGACCCAGTACTTC

D: -
size: many
J: TRBJ2-1
V: TRBV3-1
CDR3: CASSHSPGLYYNEQFF
DNA: TGTGCCAGCAGCCATTCCCCGGGACTGTATTACAATGAGCAGTTCTTC

D: -
size: many
J: TRBJ1-6
V: TRBV7-3
CDR3: CASSLTRAGNSPLHF
DNA: TGTGCCAGCAGCTTAACAAGGGCAGGGAATTCACCCCTCCACTTT

D: -
size: many
J: TRBJ2-7
V: TRBV7-6
CDR3: CASSLERQPNYEQYF
DNA: TGTGCCAGCAGCTTAGAGAGACAGCCAAACTACGAGCAGTACTTC

D: -
size: few
J: TRBJ2-1
V: TRBV4-3
CDR3: CASSPKELSYNEQFF
DNA: TGCGCCAGCAGCCCCAAGGAACTCTCCTACAATGAGCAGTTCTTC

D: -
size: -
J: TRBJ2-7
V: TRBV12-3/TRBV12-4
CDR3: CASSFAQPGAEQYF
DNA: TGTGCCAGCAGTTTTGCCCAACCGGGGGCCGAGCAGTACTTC

D: -
size: many
J: TRBJ1-1
V: TRBV2
CDR3: CASRDTSKGDTEAFF
DNA: TGTGCCAGCCGGGACACCTCCAAGGGGGACACTGAAGCTTTCTTT

D: -
size: -
J: TRBJ1-2
V: TRBV10-3
CDR3: CAISEPGYGYTF
DNA: TGTGCCATCAGTGAGCCGGGCTATGGCTACACCTTC

D: TRBD2
size: -
J: TRBJ2-7
V: TRBV7-2
CDR3: CASSLALAGSEQYF
DNA: TGTGCCAGCAGCTTAGCCCTAGCGGGGAGCGAGCAGTACTTC

D: -
size: -
J: TRBJ1-1
V: TRBV6-5
CDR3: CASSYSEEGVRTEAFF
DNA: TGTGCCAGCAGTTACTCGGAGGAGGGCGTGAGGACTGAAGCTTTCTTT

D: TRBD2
size: many
J: TRBJ2-5
V: TRBV7-6
CDR3: CASSSLAGGVEGETQYF
DNA: TGTGCCAGCAGCTCACTAGCGGGGGGCGTCGAGGGAGAGACCCAGTACTTC

D: TRBD1
size: once
J: TRBJ1-1
V: TRBV2
CDR3: CASSTGQGALVNTEAFF
DNA: TGTGCCAGCAGCACCGGTCAGGGGGCGTTGGTGAACACTGAAGCTTTCTTT

D: TRBD1
size: many
J: TRBJ1-2
V: TRBV12-3/TRBV12-4
CDR3: CASSSYYRGTNYGYTF
DNA: TGTGCCAGCAGTTCCTACTACAGGGGCACTAACTATGGCTACACCTTC

D: -
size: -
J: TRBJ1-2
V: TRBV6-5
CDR3: CASTTNLLNYGYTF
DNA: TGTGCCAGCACGACAAACCTCCTTAACTATGGCTACACCTTC

D: TRBD2
size: -
J: TRBJ2-5
V: TRBV9
CDR3: CASSVGLAGPKETQYF
DNA: TGTGCCAGCAGCGTAGGACTAGCGGGGCCCAAGGAGACCCAGTACTTC

D: -
size: -
J: TRBJ2-7
V: TRBV27
CDR3: CASSLSSSYGATYEQYF
DNA: TGTGCCAGCAGTTTATCCAGCTCGTACGGCGCAACCTACGAGCAGTACTTC

D: TRBD2
size: many
J: TRBJ2-3
V: TRBV12-5
CDR3: CASGLWRLAGDPPDTQYF
DNA: TGTGCTAGTGGTCTCTGGAGACTAGCGGGGGACCCCCCGGATACGCAGTATTTT